The 28 T cell receptor beta chains below were found in one sample sequenced in a study of sequential checkpoint blockade in melanoma. Libraries were prepared by immunoSEQ multiplex PCR; TCRdb keeps only in-frame clonotypes and omits some of them. The table records 3,000 to 4,000 clones, roughly 21% of them present only once. Treatment described: randomized to nivolumab then ipilimumab (arm A) or the reverse (arm B). The sequenced sample was tumor tissue (inferred from file names), obtained from a patient given nivolumab and ipilimumab in sequence. The receptors here all came from a human patient with melanoma. Some clones in this sample may be carry-over from other donors' samples.

There are a few counts of this clone. The V call is TRBV6-8, the J call TRBJ1-1, with TRBD1 as a possible D gene (5 bases). Germline V gene sequence: CDR1 MNHGY, CDR2 SAAAGT. There are 12 residues in the CDR3. Trimming took off 4 bases at V and 5 bases at J, with 8 bases between the two ends. The chain's CDR3 is CASSLPGTEAFF. The CDR3 DNA is TGTGCCAGCAGTTTACCAGGGACTGAAGCTTTCTTT.

The chain is built from TRBV6-8 and TRBJ2-7; 13 bases are shared with TRBD2. Germline V gives CDR1 MNHGY, CDR2 SAAAGT. The CDR3 has 17 amino acids. Trimming at V came to 8 bases and at J to 0 bases, leaving 10 bases not matched to a gene. DNA for the CDR3: TGTGCCAGCCTCCCGGGACTAGCGGGGTGGAGCTCCTACGAGCAGTACTTC. Translating gives CASLPGLAGWSSYEQYF.

The J gene is TRBJ1-1, the V gene TRBV5-1; TRBD1 matches at 12 bases. CDR1 is SGHRS and CDR2 is YFSETQ in the germline V gene. Trimming cost V 3 bases and J 0 bases; bases outside gene matches: 6. This CDR3 has 17 amino acids. For the CDR3, the DNA is TGCGCCAGCAGCTCGGGGACAGGGGGCATCATGAACACTGAAGCTTTCTTT. Encoded protein: CASSSGTGGIMNTEAFF.

This clone was seen only a few times. The chain combines TRBV18 with TRBJ1-1; no firm D call. The CDR3 runs 15 residues. CDR1 and CDR2 from the germline V gene are KGHSH and LQKENI. V shed 2 bases and J shed 4 bases, with 14 bases lying between them. The CDR3 DNA follows: TGTGCCAGCTCACCATCGAATAGCTTGGGCACTGAAGCTTTCTTT. Residues: CASSPSNSLGTEAFF.

This chain links TRBV19 with TRBJ2-1, with 12 bases aligning to TRBD1. The CDR3 contains 15 residues. Looked up from germline, CDR1 is LNHDA and CDR2 is SQIVND (reference sequence). J was trimmed by 7 bases and V by 5 bases; bases with no gene match: 6. The CDR3 here is CASSVPGQGANEQFF. The CDR3 DNA sequence: TGTGCCAGTAGTGTCCCGGGACAGGGGGCGAATGAGCAGTTCTTC.

The gene calls are TRBV11-3 and TRBJ2-3; 14 positions match TRBD2. J gave up 0 bases and V 1 base, and 3 bases lay outside the gene matches. CDR3 length: 18 amino acids. Germline loops: CDR1 SGHNT, CDR2 YENEEA. The CDR3 DNA follows: TGTGCCAGCAGCTTAGGGACTAGCGGGGGGTCTAGCACAGATACGCAGTATTTT. Residues: CASSLGTSGGSSTDTQYF. The whole variable domain, filled in from reference TRBV11-3 and TRBJ2-3, reads EAGVVQSPRYKIIEKKQPVAFWCNPISGHNTLYWYLQNLGQGPELLIRYENEEAVDDSQLPKDRFSAERLKGVDSTLKIQPAELGDSAVYLCASSLGTSGGSSTDTQYFGPGTRLTVL.

This clone ranks as medium-sized. This chain joins TRBV6-8 and TRBJ1-4, with D possibly being TRBD1 (6 bases). V was trimmed by 6 bases and J by 7 bases, leaving 18 bases between them. There are 15 residues in the CDR3. Germline V lookup: CDR1 MNHGY, CDR2 SAAAGT. Here the CDR3 DNA reads TGTGCCAGCAGCCGAACGTCAGGGGCAGGTGAAAAACTGTTTTTT. Translating it yields CASSRTSGAGEKLFF.

The chain is built from TRBV6-8 and TRBJ2-7; a possible D gene is TRBD1 (6 bases). Per the germline V gene, CDR1 is MNHGY and CDR2 is SAAAGT. The CDR3 totals 14 residues. V was trimmed by 6 bases and J by 2 bases, leaving 14 bases between them. The CDR3 loop reads CASSSQGNTYEQYF. The CDR3 DNA follows: TGTGCCAGCAGCTCCCAGGGGAACACCTACGAGCAGTACTTC.

The chain couples TRBV19 to TRBJ1-5, with D unresolved. V was cut by 2 bases and J by 5 bases, with 4 bases left in between. Germline V gives CDR1 LNHDA, CDR2 SQIVND (reference sequence). The CDR3 runs 12 residues. The CDR3: CASSIRDQPQHF. In DNA, the CDR3 is TGTGCCAGTAGTATAAGGGATCAGCCCCAGCATTTT.

The V and J genes are TRBV6-8 and TRBJ1-3, with TRBD1 as a possible D gene (6 bases). The V and J ends lost 6 bases and 3 bases respectively, with 18 bases between them. Germline V lookup: CDR1 MNHGY, CDR2 SAAAGT. The CDR3 loop spans 16 amino acids. CDR3 amino acids: CASSPRMAGVGNTIYF. As DNA, the CDR3 is TGTGCCAGCAGCCCCCGGATGGCAGGGGTTGGAAACACCATATATTTT.

The chain combines TRBV2 with TRBJ1-5, with 8 bases that match TRBD1. The CDR3 covers 13 residues. Germline loops: CDR1 SNHLY, CDR2 FYNNEI. Germline trimming cut 7 bases from V and 6 bases from J; bases unmatched to any gene: 5. CDR3 sequence: CASKTGGLQPQHF. The DNA of the CDR3 is TGTGCCAGCAAAACAGGGGGTCTTCAGCCCCAGCATTTT.

This chain links TRBV11-3 with TRBJ1-2, with 9 bases identical to TRBD1. Germline V gene data show CDR1 as SGHNT and CDR2 as YENEEA. This CDR3 comprises 15 residues. Unmatched junction bases numbered 2, after V lost 3 bases and J lost 0 bases. CDR3 sequence (DNA): TGTGCCAGCAGCTTGTGGACAGGGGCTAACTATGGCTACACCTTC. Protein product: CASSLWTGANYGYTF. The complete variable domain, with remaining parts taken from reference TRBV11-3 and TRBJ1-2, reads EAGVVQSPRYKIIEKKQPVAFWCNPISGHNTLYWYLQNLGQGPELLIRYENEEAVDDSQLPKDRFSAERLKGVDSTLKIQPAELGDSAVYLCASSLWTGANYGYTFGSGTRLTVV.

This clone was counted many times. The J gene is TRBJ2-1, the V gene TRBV11-3; D is possibly TRBD2 (6 bases). Germline V gene sequence: CDR1 SGHNT, CDR2 YENEEA. V dropped 5 bases and J dropped 0 bases, with 14 bases sitting between them. The CDR3 consists of 16 residues. The CDR3 DNA reads TGTGCCAGCAGCCCAGGAGGGAGGAGCTCCTACAATGAGCAGTTCTTC. Its protein product is CASSPGGRSSYNEQFF.

This clone was observed a handful of times. V gene TRBV23-1 combines with J gene TRBJ1-1; TRBD1 is a possible D gene (6 bases). TRBV23-1 is an open reading frame whose function is uncertain. Trimming removed 6 bases at V and 4 bases at J, with 12 bases between. The CDR3 length is 13 residues. CDR3 loop: CASSLEGGTEAFF. The CDR3 DNA sequence: TGCGCCAGCAGCTTGGAGGGGGGCACTGAAGCTTTCTTT.

This clone was counted between two and nine times. V gene TRBV9 combines with J gene TRBJ2-1; D is uncertain. The V end was cut by 4 bases, the J end by 0 bases, with 20 bases between. The CDR3 contains 18 residues. Germline-derived CDR1 and CDR2 are SGDLS and YYNGEE. DNA of the CDR3: TGTGCCAGCAGCTCCCATCCCCCGTCCCTCACCTCCTACAATGAGCAGTTCTTC. Translated, it gives CASSSHPPSLTSYNEQFF.

This clone was observed many times. The rearrangement links TRBV11-3 to TRBJ1-1, with 7 bases aligning to TRBD1. The V segment lost 7 bases and the J segment 0 bases; nucleotides outside the gene matches: 11. The CDR3 is made up of 16 amino acids. Per germline, CDR1 SGHNT and CDR2 YENEEA. CDR3 loop: CASNPGKGALNTEAFF. CDR3 nucleotide sequence: TGTGCCAGCAACCCCGGTAAGGGGGCGCTGAACACTGAAGCTTTCTTT.

This clone is termed medium-sized. The gene calls are TRBV11-3 and TRBJ2-5, with D perhaps TRBD2 (7 bases). V lost 3 bases to trimming and J lost 4 bases, with 27 bases between them. Germline V gives CDR1 SGHNT, CDR2 YENEEA. The CDR3 length is 19 residues. CDR3 protein: CASSLAPRGGDFFGETQYF. CDR3 bases: TGTGCCAGCAGCTTGGCCCCTAGGGGGGGAGATTTCTTTGGAGAGACCCAGTACTTC.

The chain carries TRBV4-1 and TRBJ1-2, with 8 nucleotides matching TRBD1. The V segment lost 3 bases and the J segment 7 bases; nucleotides outside the gene matches: 4. Germline values: CDR1 MGHRA, CDR2 YSYEKL. The CDR3 contains 13 residues. This CDR3 is CASSQGTGRGYTF. Written as DNA, the CDR3 is TGCGCCAGCAGCCAGGGGACAGGACGTGGCTACACCTTC.

This clone has a count of ten or more. This chain joins TRBV11-3 and TRBJ1-6, with D maybe TRBD1 (6 bases). V lost 2 bases and J lost 5, with 10 bases in between. The germline gives CDR1 SGHNT, CDR2 YENEEA. This CDR3 is built from 15 residues. The CDR3: CASSLPTGNNSPLHF. For the CDR3, the DNA is TGTGCCAGCAGCTTACCGACAGGAAATAATTCACCCCTCCACTTT.

This clone is medium-sized. The chain joins TRBV11-3 to TRBJ1-4, with D unclear. Trimming pared 0 bases from V and 6 bases from J, leaving 8 bases between. Germline CDR1 and CDR2: SGHNT and YENEEA. This CDR3 is built from 14 residues. The CDR3 sequence is CASSLEPWDEKLFF. In nucleotides, the CDR3 is TGTGCCAGCAGCTTAGAACCCTGGGATGAAAAACTGTTTTTT. Full variable domain (remainder filled in from reference TRBV11-3 and TRBJ1-4): EAGVVQSPRYKIIEKKQPVAFWCNPISGHNTLYWYLQNLGQGPELLIRYENEEAVDDSQLPKDRFSAERLKGVDSTLKIQPAELGDSAVYLCASSLEPWDEKLFFGSGTQLSVL.

This chain links TRBV15 with TRBJ1-4; D might be TRBD1 (6 bases). Trimming shortened V by 0 bases and J by 2 bases, and 19 bases separated the two germline ends. Germline values: CDR1 LNHNV, CDR2 YYDKDF (reference sequence). This CDR3 is built from 19 residues. The CDR3 region has the DNA TGTGCCACCAGCAGAGATAGGCCGAGGGGGGGCGGCACTAATGAAAAACTGTTTTTT. Protein sequence: CATSRDRPRGGGTNEKLFF.

This clone has just a few counts. The genes are TRBV5-1 and TRBJ2-2, with D unresolved. The CDR3 consists of 15 residues. V was clipped by 1 base and J by 5 bases, with 12 bases between them. The germline V gene encodes CDR1 SGHRS and CDR2 YFSETQ. CDR3 amino acids: CASSLKLRVTGELFF. The DNA of the CDR3 is TGCGCCAGCAGCTTGAAACTCCGGGTTACCGGGGAGCTGTTTTTT.

V is TRBV15 and J is TRBJ2-7; D gene ambiguous. V was pared by 0 bases and J by 2 bases, with 11 bases between. The CDR3 contains 15 residues. Germline CDR1 and CDR2: LNHNV and YYDKDF (reference sequence). In DNA, the CDR3 is TGTGCCACCAGCAGAGATCCATGGCTAGCCTACGAGCAGTACTTC. Translation gives CATSRDPWLAYEQYF.

This clone was recorded a few times. This rearrangement joins TRBV7-8 to TRBJ1-4; a possible D gene is TRBD1 (6 bases). The germline gives CDR1 SGHVS, CDR2 FQNEAQ. The CDR3 is made up of 13 amino acids. V dropped 8 bases and J dropped 3 bases, with 10 bases sitting between them. CDR3 DNA sequence: TGTGCCAGCTGCGGACAGCCTAATGAAAAACTGTTTTTT. Amino acid sequence: CASCGQPNEKLFF.

This clone has just a few counts. CDR3 bases: TGTGCTAGTGGTTTGGTACCACGGCCGAGCACTGAAGCTTTCTTT. This translates into CASGLVPRPSTEAFF. The rearrangement joins TRBV12-5 to TRBJ1-1; no firm D call. This CDR3 has 15 amino acids. The V end was cut by 0 bases, the J end by 4 bases, with 12 bases between. Germline V CDR1 and CDR2: LGHNT, FRNRAP.

The chain uses TRBV14 and TRBJ1-1; D possibly corresponds to TRBD1 (5 bases). Germline CDR1 is SGHDN and CDR2 is FVKESK. The CDR3 runs to 13 residues. Between the trimmed V and J ends, which lost 3 bases and 1 base, there was a span of 6 bases. CDR3 region: CASSQGGNTEAFF. CDR3 DNA sequence: TGTGCCAGCAGCCAGGGGGGGAACACTGAAGCTTTCTTT.

Judged by abundance, this clone is medium-sized. The chain recombines TRBV11-3 with TRBJ1-4; D ambiguous. With 3 bases removed from V and 4 bases from J, the gap between germline ends came to 9 bases. Germline V CDR1 and CDR2: SGHNT, YENEEA. The CDR3 spans 14 residues. The CDR3 reads CASSLARLNEKLFF. The CDR3, as DNA: TGTGCCAGCAGCTTGGCCCGGCTTAATGAAAAACTGTTTTTT.

CDR3: CASSQGHRDLTEAFF. CDR3 coding DNA: TGCGCCAGCAGCCAGGGCCACAGGGATTTAACTGAAGCTTTCTTT. V gene TRBV5-1 combines with J gene TRBJ1-1; tentatively, D is TRBD1 (6 bases). Germline V gene lookup returns CDR1 SGHRS and CDR2 YFSETQ. The V end lost 4 bases, the J end lost 5 bases, and 18 bases lay between the germline ends. The CDR3 is made up of 15 amino acids.